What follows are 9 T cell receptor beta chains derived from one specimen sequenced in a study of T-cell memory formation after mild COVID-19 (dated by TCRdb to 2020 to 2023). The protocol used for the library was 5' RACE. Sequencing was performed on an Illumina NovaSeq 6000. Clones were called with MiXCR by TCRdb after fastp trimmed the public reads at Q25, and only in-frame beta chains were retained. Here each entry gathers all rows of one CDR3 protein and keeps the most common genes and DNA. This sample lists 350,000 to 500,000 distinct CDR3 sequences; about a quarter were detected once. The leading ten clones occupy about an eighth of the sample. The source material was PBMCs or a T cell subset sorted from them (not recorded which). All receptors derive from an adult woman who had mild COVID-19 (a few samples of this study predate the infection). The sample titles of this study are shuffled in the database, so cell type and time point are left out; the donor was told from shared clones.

The DNA of the CDR3 is TGCAGTGCTAGAGGTTCTAGCTCCAAAGGGGAGCAGTACTTC. Its protein product is CSARGSSSKGEQYF. The rearrangement joins TRBV20-1 to TRBJ2-7; D perhaps matches TRBD2 (5 bases). Deletions cut 1 base from V and 7 bases from J, with 17 bases between. The V gene's germline CDR1 is DFQATT and CDR2 SNEGSKA (reference sequence). The CDR3 extends over 14 amino acids.

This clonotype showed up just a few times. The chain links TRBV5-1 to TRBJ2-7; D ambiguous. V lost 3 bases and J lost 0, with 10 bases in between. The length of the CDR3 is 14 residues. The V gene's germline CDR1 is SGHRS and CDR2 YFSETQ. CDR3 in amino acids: CASSSARSSYEQYF. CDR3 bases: TGCGCCAGCAGCTCTGCCCGTAGCTCCTACGAGCAGTACTTC. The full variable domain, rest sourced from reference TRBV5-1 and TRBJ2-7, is KAGVTQTPRYLIKTRGQQVTLSCSPISGHRSVSWYQQTPGQGLQFLFEYFSETQRNKGNFPGRFSGRQFSNSRSEMNVSTLELGDSALYLCASSSARSSYEQYFGPGTRLTVT.

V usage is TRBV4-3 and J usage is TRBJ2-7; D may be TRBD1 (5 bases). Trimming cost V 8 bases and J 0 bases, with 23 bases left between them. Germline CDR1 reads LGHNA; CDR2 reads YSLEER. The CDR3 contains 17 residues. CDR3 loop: CASYLRWPNTGSYEQYF. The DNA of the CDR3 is TGCGCCAGCTACCTAAGGTGGCCCAACACAGGCTCCTACGAGCAGTACTTC.

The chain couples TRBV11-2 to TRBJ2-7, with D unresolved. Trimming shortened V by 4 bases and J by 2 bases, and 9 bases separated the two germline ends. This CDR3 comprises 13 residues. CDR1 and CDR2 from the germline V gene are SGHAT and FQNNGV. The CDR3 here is CASSSRKTYEQYF. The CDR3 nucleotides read TGTGCCAGCAGCTCTAGGAAGACCTACGAGCAGTACTTC.

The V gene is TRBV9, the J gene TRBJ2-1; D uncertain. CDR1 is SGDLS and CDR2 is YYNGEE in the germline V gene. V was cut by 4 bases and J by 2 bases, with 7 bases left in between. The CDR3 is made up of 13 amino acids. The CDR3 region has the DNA TGTGCCAGCAGCAAGGTCACCTACAATGAGCAGTTCTTC. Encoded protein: CASSKVTYNEQFF.

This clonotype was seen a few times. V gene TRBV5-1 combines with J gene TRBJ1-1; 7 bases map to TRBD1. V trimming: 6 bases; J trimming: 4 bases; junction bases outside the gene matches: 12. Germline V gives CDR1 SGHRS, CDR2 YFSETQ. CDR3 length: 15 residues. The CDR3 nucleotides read TGCGCCAGCATGGAGGGGGCAGGGGGAATCACTGAAGCTTTCTTT. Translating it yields CASMEGAGGITEAFF.

The CDR3 spells CASSVSPDFYGYTF. CDR3 coding DNA: TGCGCCAGCAGCGTCTCACCCGATTTCTATGGCTACACCTTC. The chain joins TRBV5-1 to TRBJ1-2; D is undetermined. CDR3 size: 14 residues. V was pared by 4 bases and J by 4 bases, with 14 bases between. Germline V gives CDR1 SGHRS, CDR2 YFSETQ. Based on the CDR3 plus reference TRBV5-1 and TRBJ1-2, the full variable domain is KAGVTQTPRYLIKTRGQQVTLSCSPISGHRSVSWYQQTPGQGLQFLFEYFSETQRNKGNFPGRFSGRQFSNSRSEMNVSTLELGDSALYLCASSVSPDFYGYTFGSGTRLTVV.

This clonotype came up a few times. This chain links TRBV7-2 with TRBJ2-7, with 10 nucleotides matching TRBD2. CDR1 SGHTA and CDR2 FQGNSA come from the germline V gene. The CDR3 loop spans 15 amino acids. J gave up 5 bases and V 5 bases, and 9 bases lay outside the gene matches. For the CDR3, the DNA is TGTGCCAGCAGCGCCATCCTAGCGGGAGATAACGAGCAGTACTTC. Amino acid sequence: CASSAILAGDNEQYF.

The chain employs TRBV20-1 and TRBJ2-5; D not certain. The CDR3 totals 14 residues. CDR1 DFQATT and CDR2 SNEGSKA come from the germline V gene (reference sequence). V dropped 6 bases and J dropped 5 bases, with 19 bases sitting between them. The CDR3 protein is CSAPRGQIEETQYF. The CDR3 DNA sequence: TGCAGTGCCCCCCGTGGGCAGATTGAGGAGACCCAGTACTTC.